This TCR beta chain derives from a study of neurological immune-mediated disorders. Study-wide points: HTLV-1-associated myelopathy displayed the greatest TCR clonal expansion, and multiple sclerosis exhibited the smallest, lower than that of healthy controls. Private repertoires in all groups were suggested by the absence of shared CDR3 amino acid sequences among expanded clones across subjects.

PBMCs stored at -80 C, numbering 2 million, were the origin of the unsorted libraries. This clonotype was observed at least ten times. What it recognizes is unknown. Deletions cut 4 bases from V and 5 bases from J, with 12 bases between. From germline, CDR1 is SGHRS and CDR2 YFSETQ. The CDR3 contains 13 residues. The authors made cDNA by 5'RACE with 10-nucleotide random UMIs. TCRdb used MiXCR to reprocess the 5' RACE reads, holding one entry per CDR3 protein. The profile covers about 27,000 distinct CDR3 sequences, with 21% appearing a single time and roughly 17% taken by the ten largest. The specimen was PBMCs. This chain joins TRBV5-1 and TRBJ1-2; D might be TRBD1 (5 bases). The sequence derives from a woman aged 55-70 years in good health. CDR3 sequence: CASSLMGDYGYTF. As DNA, the CDR3 is TGCGCCAGCAGCCTGATGGGGGATTATGGCTACACCTTC.